The entry below gives a single TCR beta chain sequence along with its context. Antigen specificity is unknown. This sample stems from a study of cytomegalovirus exposure and HLA in healthy donors. CDR3 length: 15 amino acids. The data were produced by immunoSEQ multiplex PCR, yet TCRdb's version contains in-frame clones alone and is incomplete. The repertoire holds roughly 150,000 clones, with approximately 84% as singletons. Study outcomes and limitations: Altogether, 150 to 200 TCR beta chains were recorded as cytomegalovirus-associated.

The receptor comes from a young man in good health and CMV-seropositive. The chain employs TRBV21-1 and TRBJ1-6; TRBD1 is the table's D call, not checked against the DNA. TRBV21-1 is deemed a pseudogene. The specimen was PBMCs. The CDR3, as DNA: TGTGCCAGCAGCACCCCCTCAGGGGTCAATTCACCCCTCCACTTT. It specifies CASSTPSGVNSPLHF.